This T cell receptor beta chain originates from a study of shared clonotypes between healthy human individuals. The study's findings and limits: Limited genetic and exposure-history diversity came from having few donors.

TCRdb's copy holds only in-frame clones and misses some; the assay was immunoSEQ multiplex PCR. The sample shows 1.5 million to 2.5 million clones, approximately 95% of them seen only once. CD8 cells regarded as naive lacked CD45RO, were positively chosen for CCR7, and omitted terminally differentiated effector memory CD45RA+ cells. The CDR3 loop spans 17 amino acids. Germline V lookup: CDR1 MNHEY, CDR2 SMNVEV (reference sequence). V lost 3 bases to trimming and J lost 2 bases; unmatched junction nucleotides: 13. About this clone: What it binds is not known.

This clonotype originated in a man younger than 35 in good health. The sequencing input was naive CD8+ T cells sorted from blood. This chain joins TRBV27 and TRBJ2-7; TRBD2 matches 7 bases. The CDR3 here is CASSFDASSGDTYEQYF. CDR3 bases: TGTGCCAGCAGTTTCGACGCGTCTAGCGGAGACACCTACGAGCAGTACTTC.